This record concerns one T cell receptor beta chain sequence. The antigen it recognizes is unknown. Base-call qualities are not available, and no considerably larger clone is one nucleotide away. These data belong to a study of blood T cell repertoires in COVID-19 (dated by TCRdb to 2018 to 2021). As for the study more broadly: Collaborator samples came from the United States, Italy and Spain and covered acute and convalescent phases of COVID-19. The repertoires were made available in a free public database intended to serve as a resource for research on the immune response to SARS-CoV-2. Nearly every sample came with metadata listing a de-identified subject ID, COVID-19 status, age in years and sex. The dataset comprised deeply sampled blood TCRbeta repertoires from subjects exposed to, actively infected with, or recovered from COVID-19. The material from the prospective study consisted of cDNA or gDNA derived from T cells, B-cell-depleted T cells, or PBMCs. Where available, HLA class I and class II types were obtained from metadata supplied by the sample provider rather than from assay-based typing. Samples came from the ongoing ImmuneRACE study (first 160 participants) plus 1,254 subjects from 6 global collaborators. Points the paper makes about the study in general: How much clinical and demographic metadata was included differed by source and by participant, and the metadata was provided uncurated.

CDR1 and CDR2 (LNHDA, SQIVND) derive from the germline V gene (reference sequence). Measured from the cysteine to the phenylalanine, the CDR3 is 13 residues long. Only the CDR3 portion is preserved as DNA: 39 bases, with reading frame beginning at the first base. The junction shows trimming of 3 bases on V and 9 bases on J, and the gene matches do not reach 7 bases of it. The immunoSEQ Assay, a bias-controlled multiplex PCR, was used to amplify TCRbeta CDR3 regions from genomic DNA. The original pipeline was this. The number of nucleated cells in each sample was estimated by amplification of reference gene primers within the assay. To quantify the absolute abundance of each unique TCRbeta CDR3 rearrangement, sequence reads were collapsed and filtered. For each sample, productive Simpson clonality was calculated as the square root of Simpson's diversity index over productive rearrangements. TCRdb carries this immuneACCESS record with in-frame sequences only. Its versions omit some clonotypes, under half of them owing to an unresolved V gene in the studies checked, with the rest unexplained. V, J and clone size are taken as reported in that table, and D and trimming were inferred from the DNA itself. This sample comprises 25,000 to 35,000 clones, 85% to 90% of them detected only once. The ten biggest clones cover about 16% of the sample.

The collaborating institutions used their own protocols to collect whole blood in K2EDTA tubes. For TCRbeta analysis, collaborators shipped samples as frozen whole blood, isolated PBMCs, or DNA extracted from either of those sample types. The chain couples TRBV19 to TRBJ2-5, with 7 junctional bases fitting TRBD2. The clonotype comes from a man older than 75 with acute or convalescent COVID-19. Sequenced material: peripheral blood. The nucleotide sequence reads TGTGCCAGTAGTATCCGGTTACGGGAGGCCCAGTACTTC. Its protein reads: CASSIRLREAQYF.